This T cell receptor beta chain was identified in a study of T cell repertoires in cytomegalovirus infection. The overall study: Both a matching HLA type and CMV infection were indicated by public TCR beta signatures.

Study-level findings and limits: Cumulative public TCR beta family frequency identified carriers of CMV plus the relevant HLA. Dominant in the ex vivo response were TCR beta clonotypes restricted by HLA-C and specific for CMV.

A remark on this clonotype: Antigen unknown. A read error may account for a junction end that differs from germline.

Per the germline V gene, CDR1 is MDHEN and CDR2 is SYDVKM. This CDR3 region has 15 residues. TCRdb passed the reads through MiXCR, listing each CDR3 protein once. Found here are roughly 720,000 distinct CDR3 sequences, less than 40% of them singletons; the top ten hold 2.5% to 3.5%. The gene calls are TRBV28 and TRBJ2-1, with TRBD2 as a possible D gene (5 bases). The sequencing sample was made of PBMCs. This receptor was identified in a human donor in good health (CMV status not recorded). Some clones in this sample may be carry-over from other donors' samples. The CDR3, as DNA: TGTGCCAGCAGTTTTGAGCGGCTCTCCTACAATGAGCAGTCCTTC. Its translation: CASSFERLSYNEQSF. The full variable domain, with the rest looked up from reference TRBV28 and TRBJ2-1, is DVKVTQSSRYLVKRTGEKVFLECVQDMDHENMFWYRQDPGLGLRLIYFSYDVKMKEKGDIPEGYSVSREKKERFSLILESASTNQTSMYLCASSFERLSYNEQSFGPGTRLTVL.